The clone carrying this T cell receptor (beta chain) was found a few times. The target antigen is unknown. The data derive from a study of cytomegalovirus exposure and HLA in healthy donors. Overall study context: Approximately 170 million T cells yielded 117 million unique TCR beta sequences in earlier analysis.

Deletions cut 0 bases from V and 7 bases from J, with 13 bases between. The germline V gene encodes CDR1 LGHNA and CDR2 YSLEER. The CDR3 loop spans 15 amino acids. Study-wide results and limits: Researchers reported in a later analysis that a missense DCLRE1C variant was tied to TCR beta V- and J-gene trimming. TRBV6-2, TRBV6-3 and other indistinguishable V segments were excluded. Fewer N-insertions than the roughly 600-donor mean were reportedly shown by an Asian-associated ancestry cluster in a later analysis.

The primer mix had 60 Vbeta and 13 Jbeta primers. TCRdb's table, derived via immunoSEQ multiplex PCR, lists solely in-frame clones and lacks some. The sample holds some 150,000 clones, about 74% seen once. The gene calls are TRBV4-3 and TRBJ1-5; possible D gene TRBD1, 5 bases. Material for sequencing was PBMCs. The TCR originated in a man in his late teens or twenties in good health and CMV-seropositive. CDR3 coding DNA: TGCGCCAGCAGCCAAGATTGGGAGGGGACCCAGCCCCAGCATTTT. It encodes CASSQDWEGTQPQHF.